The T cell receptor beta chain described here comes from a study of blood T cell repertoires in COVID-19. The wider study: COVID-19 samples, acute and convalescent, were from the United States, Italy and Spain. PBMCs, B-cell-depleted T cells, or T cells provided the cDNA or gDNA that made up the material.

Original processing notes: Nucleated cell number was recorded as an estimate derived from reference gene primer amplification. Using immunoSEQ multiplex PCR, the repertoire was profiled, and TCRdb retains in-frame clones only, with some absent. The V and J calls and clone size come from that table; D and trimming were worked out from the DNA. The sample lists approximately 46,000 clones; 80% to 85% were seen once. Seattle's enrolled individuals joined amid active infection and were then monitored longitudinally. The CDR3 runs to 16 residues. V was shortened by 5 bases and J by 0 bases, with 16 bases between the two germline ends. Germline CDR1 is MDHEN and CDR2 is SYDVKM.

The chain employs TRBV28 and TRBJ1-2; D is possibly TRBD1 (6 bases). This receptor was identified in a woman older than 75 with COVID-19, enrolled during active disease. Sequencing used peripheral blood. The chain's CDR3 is CASSGRTAFANYGYTF. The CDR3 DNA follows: TGTGCCAGCAGTGGGCGGACAGCCTTTGCTAACTATGGCTACACCTTC.